A selection of T cell receptor beta chains follows, all from one sample in a study of lymphopenia after photon versus proton radiotherapy. Sequencing was performed with immunoSEQ multiplex PCR; in TCRdb, only in-frame clones are kept and a portion is missing. The table shows around 50,000 clones, with 84% occurring only once. The sequencing here drew on peripheral blood, taken from a patient treated with proton-based radiotherapy. These receptors all stem from a man aged 60 to 69 with pancreatic cancer. CDR3s include the opening cysteine and the closing phenylalanine or tryptophan. The D gene is left open where the match is weak. For some rows the clone size is stated as once, few or many, or as a class when expanded; others skip it.

D	V	size	J	CDR3	DNA
NA	TRBV29-1	NA	TRBJ2-3	CSVALLRGSTDTQYF	TGCAGCGTTGCCCTCCTCAGGGGCTCCACAGATACGCAGTATTTT
NA	TRBV16	medium-sized	TRBJ2-7	CASSQQQGYYEQYF	TGTGCCAGCAGCCAACAACAGGGCTACTACGAGCAGTACTTC
TRBD2	TRBV10-3	NA	TRBJ2-1	CAISEPSGSDEQFF	TGTGCCATCAGTGAGCCCAGCGGGAGCGATGAGCAGTTCTTC
TRBD2	TRBV2	once	TRBJ2-3	CASRTPGLTLTDTQYF	TGTGCCAGCAGAACGCCGGGACTAACCCTAACAGATACGCAGTATTTT
NA	TRBV6-1	NA	TRBJ1-4	CASRTEGLKAEKLFF	TGTGCCAGCAGGACCGAGGGGCTAAAGGCTGAAAAACTGTTTTTT
TRBD2	TRBV10-2	NA	TRBJ2-1	CATERDVSNEQFF	TGCGCCACCGAGCGGGATGTAAGCAATGAGCAGTTCTTC
NA	TRBV28	NA	TRBJ1-2	CASRLTNQRGGYTF	TGTGCCAGCAGGCTCACCAACCAGCGGGGTGGCTACACCTTC
TRBD1	TRBV11-3	once	TRBJ2-7	CASTGGQGSYEQYF	TGTGCCAGCACCGGGGGACAGGGATCCTACGAGCAGTACTTC
NA	TRBV6-5	NA	TRBJ1-1	CASRLEGWTEAFF	TGTGCCAGCCGCCTTGAAGGGTGGACTGAAGCTTTCTTT
NA	TRBV19	NA	TRBJ1-5	CASSIGTAVGSNQPQHF	TGTGCCAGTAGTATAGGGACGGCAGTGGGTAGCAATCAGCCCCAGCATTTT
NA	TRBV9	once	TRBJ2-2	CASSVRPGPGVSGELFF	TGTGCCAGCAGCGTAAGACCGGGGCCCGGGGTATCCGGGGAGCTGTTTTTT
NA	TRBV7-3	NA	TRBJ1-3	CASSHGRRNSGNTIYF	TGTGCCAGCAGCCATGGGAGACGGAACTCTGGAAACACCATATATTTT
NA	TRBV28	NA	TRBJ1-1	CASSLSAGIGTEAFF	TGTGCCAGCAGTTTATCCGCAGGGATTGGGACTGAAGCTTTCTTT
NA	TRBV2	NA	TRBJ2-5	CASHRRTGTRETQYF	TGTGCCAGCCACAGGAGGACCGGGACAAGAGAGACCCAGTACTTC
TRBD1	TRBV30	NA	TRBJ1-4	CAWSVPFETGSVKLFF	TGTGCCTGGAGTGTACCTTTTGAGACAGGGTCTGTAAAACTGTTTTTT
NA	TRBV6-1	NA	TRBJ2-1	CASSEPHRGRRTRDEQFF	TGTGCCAGCAGTGAACCTCACCGGGGCCGCCGGACACGCGATGAGCAGTTCTTC
NA	TRBV28	NA	TRBJ2-1	CASSDLYSGQAKYNEQFF	TGTGCCAGCAGCGACCTCTACTCTGGGCAGGCGAAGTACAATGAGCAGTTCTTC
TRBD1	TRBV7-6	few	TRBJ1-1	CASSLMGTVNTEAFF	TGTGCCAGCAGCTTAATGGGGACAGTGAACACTGAAGCTTTCTTT
NA	TRBV9	NA	TRBJ2-1	CASSPRYSSYNEQFF	TGTGCCAGCAGCCCCCGATACAGCTCCTACAATGAGCAGTTCTTC
TRBD1	TRBV6-4	once	TRBJ1-2	CASSDWTGGYGYTF	TGTGCCAGCAGTGACTGGACAGGGGGATATGGCTACACCTTC
NA	TRBV2	NA	TRBJ1-5	CASNLNSNQPQHF	TGTGCCAGCAACCTAAATAGCAATCAGCCCCAGCATTTT
TRBD1	TRBV19	NA	TRBJ1-2	CAIKGQGGGYTF	TGTGCCATCAAGGGACAGGGTGGCGGCTACACCTTC
NA	TRBV28	NA	TRBJ2-7	CASTSLLQGWEQYF	TGTGCCAGCACGTCCTTACTGCAGGGGTGGGAGCAGTACTTC
NA	TRBV6-4	NA	TRBJ1-5	CASSDNLGVNQPQHF	TGTGCCAGCAGTGACAATCTCGGGGTGAATCAGCCCCAGCATTTT
NA	TRBV5-5	once	TRBJ2-5	CASSFGGKETQYF	TGTGCCAGCAGCTTTGGGGGGAAAGAGACCCAGTACTTC
NA	TRBV7-6	few	TRBJ2-5	CASSPPPGGRGGETQYF	TGTGCCAGCAGTCCTCCCCCAGGCGGGAGAGGGGGGGAGACCCAGTACTTC
TRBD1	TRBV5-5	NA	TRBJ2-5	CASSLGVPGGGETQYF	TGTGCCAGCAGCTTGGGGGTACCAGGGGGCGGAGAGACCCAGTACTTC
NA	TRBV27	NA	TRBJ2-2	CASSFSSTGELFF	TGTGCCAGCAGTTTTTCGAGCACCGGGGAGCTGTTTTTT
NA	TRBV30	NA	TRBJ2-3	CAWSVRGPDTQYF	TGTGCCTGGAGTGTAAGGGGTCCAGATACGCAGTATTTT
TRBD2	TRBV29-1	NA	TRBJ2-3	CSVNLAGGGDTQYF	TGCAGCGTTAATCTAGCGGGGGGGGGAGATACGCAGTATTTT
TRBD1	TRBV28	NA	TRBJ2-4	CASRPGTGNIQYF	TGTGCCAGCAGACCCGGGACAGGGAACATTCAGTACTTC
NA	TRBV9	few	TRBJ1-3	CASSVDRDGGNTIYF	TGTGCCAGCAGCGTAGACCGGGACGGCGGAAACACCATATATTTT
TRBD2	TRBV7-8	NA	TRBJ2-3	CASSLVEREWADTQYF	TGTGCCAGCAGCTTAGTTGAGCGGGAGTGGGCAGATACGCAGTATTTT
NA	TRBV18	NA	TRBJ1-4	CASSLGASSNEKLFF	TGTGCCAGCTCACTGGGGGCAAGTTCTAATGAAAAACTGTTTTTT
NA	TRBV2	NA	TRBJ2-7	CASRQGGYEQYF	TGTGCCAGCCGGCAGGGGGGCTACGAGCAGTACTTC
TRBD2	TRBV9	NA	TRBJ2-2	CASSVGPSGSRSTGELFF	TGTGCCAGCAGCGTAGGGCCTAGCGGGAGTCGGAGCACCGGGGAGCTGTTTTTT
NA	TRBV5-5	NA	TRBJ2-7	CASSLESLGPRRHEQYF	TGTGCCAGCAGCTTGGAAAGCTTGGGGCCTCGCCGCCACGAGCAGTACTTC
TRBD2	TRBV7-8	NA	TRBJ2-1	CASSRTVSSAGGRNEQFF	TGTGCCAGCAGCCGGACGGTCTCTAGCGCGGGAGGGAGAAATGAGCAGTTCTTC
NA	TRBV28	NA	TRBJ2-7	CASRGAMPGEQYF	TGTGCCAGCAGGGGGGCCATGCCTGGCGAGCAGTACTTC
NA	TRBV5-1	NA	TRBJ1-1	CASSPDTANTEAFF	TGCGCCAGCAGCCCTGACACCGCTAACACTGAAGCTTTCTTT
TRBD1	TRBV5-1	NA	TRBJ2-5	CASSWGTGGEETQYF	TGCGCCAGCAGCTGGGGGACAGGGGGCGAAGAGACCCAGTACTTC
NA	TRBV28	NA	TRBJ2-6	CASSLSRPGANVLTF	TGTGCCAGCAGTCTCAGTCGGCCTGGGGCCAACGTCCTGACTTTC
NA	TRBV5-1	NA	TRBJ2-5	CASSLGGSETQYF	TGCGCCAGCAGCTTGGGTGGAAGCGAGACCCAGTACTTC
NA	TRBV7-2	NA	TRBJ2-2	CASSLDRTYTGELFF	TGTGCCAGCAGCTTAGACAGGACGTACACCGGGGAGCTGTTTTTT
NA	TRBV30	once	TRBJ1-4	CAWSVPAANEKLFF	TGTGCCTGGAGTGTACCCGCGGCTAATGAAAAACTGTTTTTT
TRBD1	TRBV29-1	NA	TRBJ2-7	CSVVTQGARTYEQYF	TGCAGCGTGGTCACGCAGGGGGCGAGGACCTACGAGCAGTACTTC